Below, 27 T cell receptor beta chains from the same sample are listed, as sequenced in a study of T-cell reconstitution after alpha-beta-depleted transplantation in children. Unique molecular identifiers were incorporated into the prepared TCRbeta library. MiXCR, applied by TCRdb to the PCR reads, yields one record per CDR3 protein. Of under 750,000 distinct CDR3 sequences detected, more than 20% appear once; the ten largest clones hold 12% to 15%. Sequencing was performed on PBMCs, mostly from graft donor cells, taken 360 days after TCRalphabeta/CD19-depleted stem cell transplant. These receptors were collected from a boy less than two years old who had a stem cell transplant for acute myeloid leukemia, so the T cells may come from the graft donor.

CDR3 coding DNA: TGTGCCAGCAGTCCCCCCCCGGGACTAGCGGTCCATGAGCAGTTCTTC. It codes for CASSPPPGLAVHEQFF. The chain couples TRBV2 to TRBJ2-1; TRBD2 matches at 11 bases. Germline values: CDR1 SNHLY, CDR2 FYNNEI. This CDR3 comprises 16 residues. V was pared by 5 bases and J by 8 bases, with 11 bases of the junction left unmatched.

V is TRBV20-1 and J is TRBJ2-3, with unresolved D. Trimming removed 5 bases at V and 4 bases at J, with 16 bases between. CDR1 is DFQATT, CDR2 SNEGSKA, per germline (reference sequence). The CDR3 spans 14 residues. CDR3 DNA: TGCAGTGCTCCCAGTTCGGTGGGCCCAGATACGCAGTATTTT. Translation: CSAPSSVGPDTQYF.

The V and J genes are TRBV3-1 and TRBJ2-1; D tentatively fits TRBD1 or TRBD2 (5 bases each). The V end was cut by 4 bases, the J end by 10 bases, with 20 bases between. Germline-derived CDR1 and CDR2 are LGHDT and YNNKEL (reference sequence). The CDR3 has 15 amino acids. The CDR3 sequence: CASSLYRGSIGEQFF. CDR3 DNA: TGTGCCAGCAGCCTCTATCGGGGCTCGATTGGGGAGCAGTTCTTC.

This chain links TRBV12-3 or TRBV12-4 with TRBJ2-6, with D unclear. This CDR3 has 14 residues. Trimming left V 8 bases short and J 0 bases short, with 8 bases between. The CDR3 region has the DNA TGTGCCAGCCTCCGGCCCTCTGGGGCCAACGTCCTGACTTTC. This codes for CASLRPSGANVLTF.

The chain carries TRBV19 and TRBJ1-2; 7 nucleotides match TRBD1. The CDR3 is 13 amino acids. Per the germline V gene, CDR1 is LNHDA and CDR2 is SQIVND (reference sequence). V lost 4 bases and J lost 7; bases outside the gene matches: 6. The CDR3: CASSRTGVRGYTF. The CDR3 nucleotides are TGTGCCAGTAGTAGAACAGGGGTACGTGGCTACACCTTC.

The J gene is TRBJ1-1, the V gene TRBV6-1; TRBD1 aligns across 10 bases. This CDR3 comprises 14 residues. With 2 bases clipped from V and 5 bases from J, the junction kept 2 bases outside the gene matches. Per germline, CDR1 MNHNS and CDR2 SASEGT. The CDR3 DNA is TGTGCCAGCAGTGAAAGGGGACAGGGGACTGAAGCTTTCTTT. It specifies CASSERGQGTEAFF.

This clonotype was counted a few times. The chain combines TRBV5-1 with TRBJ2-5; the D gene is possibly TRBD2 (7 bases). The germline V gene encodes CDR1 SGHRS and CDR2 YFSETQ. The CDR3 length is 16 residues. V lost 1 base and J 2 bases, leaving 15 bases between the germline ends. The CDR3 region has the DNA TGCGCCAGCAGCTTGCGAGGGGGGGGCACTCAAGAGACCCAGTACTTC. As protein: CASSLRGGGTQETQYF.

V usage is TRBV4-2 and J usage is TRBJ1-6; D is unresolved. The CDR3 is 14 residues long. V lost 4 bases and J lost 7, with 11 bases in between. Germline V gives CDR1 LGHNA, CDR2 YNFKEQ. The chain's CDR3 is CASSPLRTNSPLHF. CDR3 in DNA: TGTGCCAGCAGCCCCTTGAGGACGAATTCACCCCTCCACTTT.

This clonotype was seen many times. The rearrangement links TRBV12-3 or TRBV12-4 to TRBJ2-7, with D possibly TRBD2 on 7 matching bases. The CDR3 covers 14 residues. V was pared by 3 bases and J by 4 bases, with 13 bases between. The CDR3 DNA follows: TGTGCCAGCAGTTTGGTGGGGGGGCGGTACGAGCAGTACTTC. This sequence encodes CASSLVGGRYEQYF.

This clonotype occurred a few times. The V call is TRBV29-1, the J call TRBJ2-2; 9 bases align to TRBD1. CDR3 length: 16 residues. CDR1 is SQVTM and CDR2 is ANQGSEA in the germline V gene. After removal of 7 bases from V and 7 bases from J, the junction contained 16 bases not matched to a gene. In DNA form, the CDR3 reads TGCAGCGCTCAGGACATAAACAGGGGGCAGCACGGGGAGCTGTTTTTT. This translates into CSAQDINRGQHGELFF.

This clonotype was recorded many times. The chain links TRBV20-1 to TRBJ1-5, with a tentative D call TRBD1 (5 bases). This CDR3 region has 13 residues. Germline assignment: CDR1 DFQATT and CDR2 SNEGSKA (reference sequence). Trimming left V 4 bases short and J 4 bases short, with 11 bases between. The CDR3 loop reads CSAMRQGNQPQHF. DNA of the CDR3: TGCAGTGCTATGCGGCAGGGTAATCAGCCCCAGCATTTT.

This clonotype was found a few times. The chain employs TRBV10-2 and TRBJ2-7, with 8 nucleotides matching TRBD2. The CDR3 is 16 residues long. CDR1 is WSHSY, CDR2 SAAADI, per germline. V was clipped by 2 bases and J by 7 bases; unmatched bases: 13. CDR3 sequence (DNA): TGCGCCAGCAGTGAGCGGGCTAGCGGGCCCCTCGAGGAGCAGTACGTC. Translated: CASSERASGPLEEQYV.

As DNA, the CDR3 is TGCGCCAGCAGCCAAGGACTCTCCTACGAGCAGTACGTC. Translating it yields CASSQGLSYEQYV. V is TRBV4-1 and J is TRBJ2-7; D remains ambiguous. Germline-derived CDR1 and CDR2 are MGHRA and YSYEKL. Between the trimmed V and J ends, which lost 1 base and 0 bases, there was a span of 4 bases. The CDR3 spans 13 residues.

V and J are TRBV27 and TRBJ2-7; D unresolved. This CDR3 comprises 15 residues. V lost 0 bases, J lost 3 bases, and 12 bases lay in between. Germline assignment: CDR1 MNHEY and CDR2 SMNVEV (reference sequence). The CDR3 nucleotides read TGTGCCAGCAGTTTATCCCCAAACAGCCTCTACGAGCAGTACTTC. Its translation: CASSLSPNSLYEQYF.

This clonotype was observed a few times. The chain combines TRBV7-2 with TRBJ2-3; maybe TRBD2 (5 bases). Per germline, CDR1 SGHTA and CDR2 FQGNSA. The V and J ends lost 5 bases and 5 bases respectively, with 14 bases between them. The CDR3 is 14 amino acids. The CDR3 region has the DNA TGTGCCAGCAGCCGCCCCGGGCGGGTAGATACGCAGTATTTT. This sequence encodes CASSRPGRVDTQYF. Full variable domain (rest looked up from reference TRBV7-2 and TRBJ2-3): GAGVSQSPSNKVTEKGKDVELRCDPISGHTALYWYRQSLGQGLEFLIYFQGNSAPDKSGLPSDRFSAERTGGSVSTLTIQRTQQEDSAVYLCASSRPGRVDTQYFGPGTRLTVL.

In this sample, this clonotype turned up many times. The J gene is TRBJ1-5, the V gene TRBV7-2; D gene unclear. Trimming cost V 1 base and J 1 base, with 5 bases left between them. This CDR3 comprises 14 residues. Germline V lookup: CDR1 SGHTA, CDR2 FQGNSA. The CDR3 loop reads CASSLVGSNQPQHF. Written as DNA, the CDR3 is TGTGCCAGCAGCTTAGTAGGGAGCAATCAGCCCCAGCATTTT. Full variable domain (rest looked up from reference TRBV7-2 and TRBJ1-5): GAGVSQSPSNKVTEKGKDVELRCDPISGHTALYWYRQSLGQGLEFLIYFQGNSAPDKSGLPSDRFSAERTGGSVSTLTIQRTQQEDSAVYLCASSLVGSNQPQHFGDGTRLSIL.

This clonotype appeared many times. This sequence joins TRBV20-1 and TRBJ2-5; 13 bases map to TRBD2. The V gene's germline CDR1 is DFQATT and CDR2 SNEGSKA (reference sequence). Unmatched junction bases numbered 4, after V lost 1 base and J lost 5 bases. The length of the CDR3 is 15 residues. This CDR3 is CSARVGTSGVETQYF. CDR3 DNA sequence: TGCAGTGCTAGAGTGGGGACTAGCGGGGTGGAGACCCAGTACTTC.

This clonotype was seen at least ten times. The genes are TRBV7-8 and TRBJ1-6; no clear D gene. The CDR3 sequence is 16 residues long. Deletions cut 1 base from V and 9 bases from J, with 16 bases between. Germline values: CDR1 SGHVS, CDR2 FQNEAQ. The chain's CDR3 is CASSLEGLGVGSPLHF. In DNA form, the CDR3 reads TGTGCCAGCAGCTTAGAAGGCCTTGGCGTCGGTTCACCCCTCCACTTT. The variable domain in full, completed from reference TRBV7-8 and TRBJ1-6, reads GAGVSQSPRYKVAKRGQDVALRCDPISGHVSLFWYQQALGQGPEFLTYFQNEAQLDKSGLPSDRFFAERPEGSVSTLKIQRTQQEDSAVYLCASSLEGLGVGSPLHFGNGTRLTVT.

The chain uses TRBV7-7 and TRBJ2-2; possibly TRBD1 for D (6 bases). Trimming took 3 bases from V and 11 from J, leaving 22 bases between them. Per germline, CDR1 SSHAT and CDR2 FNYEAQ (reference sequence). This CDR3 has 16 amino acids. This CDR3 is CASSFTGKGRSSELFF. DNA for the CDR3: TGTGCCAGCAGCTTCACAGGGAAGGGCCGGTCTAGTGAGCTGTTTTTT.

The chain recombines TRBV28 with TRBJ2-5; 8 nucleotides align to TRBD2. The CDR3 runs to 15 residues. Germline V gene lookup returns CDR1 MDHEN and CDR2 SYDVKM. The V and J ends lost 7 bases and 1 base, in that order; junction bases with no gene match: 8. For the CDR3, the DNA is TGTGCCAGCACCTTACTCCGGGGGGGCCAAGAGACCCAGTACTTC. Translating it yields CASTLLRGGQETQYF.

The chain uses TRBV6-2 or TRBV6-3 and TRBJ2-2; D could derive from TRBD1 or TRBD2 (6 bases each). V lost 2 bases and J lost 2, with 9 bases in between. CDR1 is MNHEY and CDR2 is SVGEGT in the germline V gene. CDR3 length equals 15 residues. The CDR3 loop reads CASSYEGGNTGELFF. The CDR3 DNA follows: TGTGCCAGCAGTTACGAGGGGGGTAACACCGGGGAGCTGTTTTTT.

This clonotype was detected a few times. V usage is TRBV29-1 and J usage is TRBJ1-1, with TRBD1 identical over 8 bases. The CDR3 has 12 amino acids. The germline gives CDR1 SQVTM, CDR2 ANQGSEA. V shed 3 bases and J 13 bases; nucleotides not matched to a gene: 10. Here the CDR3 DNA reads TGCAGCGTTGACAGGGGGCACCTGCAAGGTTTCTTT. It specifies CSVDRGHLQGFF.

The V call is TRBV24-1, the J call TRBJ2-1, with 7 bases that match TRBD1. The CDR3 is 16 amino acids. Germline assignment: CDR1 KGHDR and CDR2 SFDVKD. Losses at the gene ends were 1 base for V and 6 bases for J; bases not matched to a gene: 8. CDR3 nucleotide sequence: TGTGCCACCAGTGATTTCCTGGGCCCAGGGGGCAATGAGCAGTTCTTC. Amino acids: CATSDFLGPGGNEQFF.

This clonotype was seen ten or more times. V is TRBV7-2 and J is TRBJ1-3; 7 bases are a match to TRBD1. The V gene end was trimmed by 2 bases and the J gene end by 2 bases; junction bases not matched to a gene: 3. Germline V gives CDR1 SGHTA, CDR2 FQGNSA. The CDR3 has 15 residues. The CDR3 here is CASSLRTGAGNTIYF. In nucleotides, the CDR3 is TGTGCCAGCAGCTTACGTACAGGGGCTGGAAACACCATATATTTT.

This clonotype came up many times. The V call is TRBV12-3 or TRBV12-4, the J call TRBJ2-2, with D possibly being TRBD2 (6 bases). The V gene lost 3 bases and the J gene lost 7 bases, with 12 bases spanning the gap. The CDR3 consists of 14 residues. The CDR3 coding sequence is TGTGCCAGCAGTTTTGGAGGGTTTAACGGGGAGCTGTTTTTT. It encodes CASSFGGFNGELFF.

The CDR3 here is CASSDGGAPDREAFF. As DNA, the CDR3 is TGCGCCAGCAGCGACGGGGGAGCCCCGGACAGGGAAGCTTTCTTT. V and J are TRBV5-1 and TRBJ1-1, with TRBD1 identical over 7 bases. V was clipped by 4 bases and J by 8 bases; unmatched bases: 14. Per germline, CDR1 SGHRS and CDR2 YFSETQ. The length of the CDR3 is 15 residues.

This clonotype was picked up a small number of times. The chain joins TRBV4-3 to TRBJ2-5, with 14 bases identical to TRBD2. This CDR3 comprises 17 residues. Germline assignment: CDR1 LGHNA and CDR2 YSLEER. Trimming took 2 bases from V and 2 from J; bases not matched to a gene: 4. The CDR3: CASSQMGLAGVQETQYF. The CDR3 DNA sequence: TGCGCCAGCAGCCAAATGGGACTAGCGGGGGTTCAAGAGACCCAGTACTTC.